The 9 T cell receptor beta chains below come from one sample, sequenced in a study of shared clonotypes between healthy human individuals. TCRdb's table, derived via immunoSEQ multiplex PCR, lists solely in-frame clones and lacks some. The sample carries approximately 2.5 million clones, 90% to 95% recorded once. The specimen sequenced was naive CD4+ T cells sorted from blood. The subset is: CD45RA+ positively selected. The receptor set was obtained from a man younger than 30 in good health.

The chain joins TRBV6-1 to TRBJ2-4, with TRBD1 matching 9 bases. V gave up 6 bases and J gave up 5 bases; unmatched junction bases: 8. The CDR3 has 15 residues. From germline, CDR1 is MNHNS and CDR2 SASEGT. DNA of the CDR3: TGTGCCAGCAGGGGGGACAGGGATTGGCAAAACATTCAGTACTTC. This encodes CASRGDRDWQNIQYF.

This chain links TRBV19 with TRBJ1-2; TRBD1 matches at 8 bases. V shed 7 bases and J 7 bases; nucleotides not matched to a gene: 8. CDR1 is LNHDA and CDR2 is SQIVND in the germline V gene (reference sequence). CDR3 length: 13 amino acids. In nucleotides, the CDR3 is TGTGCCAGTACCCCGACAGGGGTTGGTGGCTACACCTTC. Protein sequence: CASTPTGVGGYTF.

The chain is built from TRBV6-5 and TRBJ1-6, with 7 bases fitting TRBD1. The V segment lost 7 bases and the J segment 10 bases; nucleotides outside the gene matches: 7. The CDR3 consists of 13 residues. CDR1 is MNHEY and CDR2 is SVGAGI in the germline V gene. The CDR3 coding sequence is TGTGCCAGCAATACAGGGGTGGGATCACCCCTCCACTTT. It encodes CASNTGVGSPLHF.

The chain employs TRBV6-5 and TRBJ1-2, with TRBD1 as a possible D gene (5 bases). Germline values: CDR1 MNHEY, CDR2 SVGAGI. The V end lost 2 bases, the J end lost 1 base, and 8 bases lay between the germline ends. CDR3 length: 14 amino acids. CDR3: CASSYRQINYGYTF. CDR3 in DNA: TGTGCCAGCAGTTACCGACAGATTAACTATGGCTACACCTTC.

V is TRBV2 and J is TRBJ1-1, with D tentatively TRBD1 (5 bases). This CDR3 is built from 15 residues. In germline, CDR1 is SNHLY, CDR2 FYNNEI. V was shortened by 3 bases and J by 1 base, with 12 bases between the two germline ends. CDR3 residues: CASSDLLGGNTEAFF. The CDR3 bases are TGTGCCAGCAGTGACCTATTGGGGGGGAACACTGAAGCTTTCTTT.

With respect to this clone: Other nucleotide sequences in the sample specify the same CDR3. The CDR3 sequence: CASSESGRYEQYF. In DNA form, the CDR3 reads TGCGCCAGCAGTGAGTCGGGCCGCTACGAGCAGTACTTC. The chain is built from TRBV10-1 and TRBJ2-7; D is uncertain. V was clipped by 0 bases and J by 3 bases, with 6 bases between them. Looked up from germline, CDR1 is WNHNN and CDR2 is SYGVQD (reference sequence). The CDR3 has 13 residues.

The chain joins TRBV18 to TRBJ2-2, with 9 bases matching TRBD2. The CDR3 extends over 17 amino acids. V shed 0 bases, J shed 3 bases, and the junction held 5 bases outside the gene matches. Germline loops: CDR1 KGHSH, CDR2 LQKENI. CDR3 region: CASSPPRGGRDTGELFF. Written as DNA, the CDR3 is TGTGCCAGCTCACCACCGCGGGGGGGCCGTGACACCGGGGAGCTGTTTTTT.

The chain uses TRBV6-5 and TRBJ1-1, with D perhaps TRBD1 (5 bases). Trimming took off 4 bases at V and 1 base at J, with 13 bases between the two ends. The CDR3 is 15 residues long. Looked up from germline, CDR1 is MNHEY and CDR2 is SVGAGI. CDR3 in amino acids: CASSSYHGGNTEAFF. For the CDR3, the DNA is TGTGCCAGCAGTTCCTACCACGGGGGGAACACTGAAGCTTTCTTT.

As for this clone: One end of the junction is discordant with germline, which a read error may explain. The chain employs TRBV29-1 and TRBJ2-3; TRBD2 matches 9 bases. CDR1 and CDR2 from the germline V gene are SQVTM and ANQGSEA. There are 12 residues in the CDR3. The CDR3 is CGVAGDTDTQYF. CDR3 coding DNA: TGTGGCGTAGCGGGGGACACAGATACGCAGTATTTT.